The 10 T cell receptor beta chains reported below all come from one sample, sequenced in a study of beta chain features in type 1 diabetes. The investigators reverse transcribed all of the isolated RNA, so they sequenced expressed TCRB transcripts. Using immunoSEQ multiplex PCR, the repertoire was profiled, and TCRdb retains in-frame clones only, with some absent. The table has over 350,000 clones, about 15% seen once; the top ten hold approximately 0.02%. The source material was naive CD4+ T cells from blood. Receptors were obtained from a woman aged 18-29 years in good health.

This clone occurred a few times. V and J are TRBV19 and TRBJ1-1; D call uncertain. Trimming pared 4 bases from V and 4 bases from J, leaving 13 bases between. Germline CDR1 is LNHDA and CDR2 is SQIVND (reference sequence). The CDR3 covers 14 residues. CDR3 sequence reads: CASSTGLPTTEAFF. The CDR3, as DNA: TGTGCCAGTAGTACTGGACTCCCTACCACTGAAGCTTTCTTT.

The chain is built from TRBV30 and TRBJ1-5; D might be TRBD1 (6 bases). The CDR3 sequence is 16 residues long. Looked up from germline, CDR1 is GTSNPN and CDR2 is SVGIG (reference sequence). V was pared by 2 bases and J by 7 bases, with 21 bases between. This CDR3 reads CAWSKGTGRLDQPQHF. The CDR3 DNA sequence: TGTGCCTGGAGTAAAGGAACAGGGCGCCTCGACCAGCCCCAGCATTTT.

This clone has just a few counts. The CDR3, as DNA: TGCAGCGTTGGAGGGCTAGCGGGAGCGCTCAGCTCCTACGAGCAGTACTTC. Translation gives CSVGGLAGALSSYEQYF. The chain carries TRBV29-1 and TRBJ2-7, with TRBD2 identical over 10 bases. The germline V gene encodes CDR1 SQVTM and CDR2 ANQGSEA. V shed 4 bases and J 0 bases; nucleotides not matched to a gene: 12. The CDR3 runs to 17 residues.

The chain combines TRBV25-1 with TRBJ2-2; maybe TRBD2 (6 bases). From germline, CDR1 is MGHDK and CDR2 SYGVNS. Trimming left V 7 bases short and J 6 bases short, with 12 bases between. There are 13 residues in the CDR3. The CDR3 reads CASTPTGAGELFF. The CDR3 coding sequence is TGTGCCAGCACTCCCACGGGAGCCGGGGAGCTGTTTTTT.

The genes are TRBV7-2 and TRBJ1-1, with TRBD1 identical over 8 bases. The CDR3 has 15 residues. The junction had 1 base not matched to a gene; V was cut back by 1 base and J by 0 bases. Germline V gene sequence: CDR1 SGHTA, CDR2 FQGNSA. The CDR3 DNA follows: TGTGCCAGCAGCTTAGGGACAGGGTTGAACACTGAAGCTTTCTTT. This sequence encodes CASSLGTGLNTEAFF. Combining the CDR3 with reference TRBV7-2 and TRBJ1-1 gives the whole variable domain GAGVSQSPSNKVTEKGKDVELRCDPISGHTALYWYRQSLGQGLEFLIYFQGNSAPDKSGLPSDRFSAERTGGSVSTLTIQRTQQEDSAVYLCASSLGTGLNTEAFFGQGTRLTVV.

In DNA form, the CDR3 reads TGTGCCAGCAGCTTAGGGGAGCGGATCAGCACAGATACGCAGTATTTT. It codes for CASSLGERISTDTQYF. V gene TRBV13 combines with J gene TRBJ2-3; maybe TRBD2 (5 bases). V lost 0 bases to trimming and J lost 0 bases, with 10 bases between them. The CDR3 totals 16 residues. The V gene's germline CDR1 is PRHDT and CDR2 FYEKMQ (reference sequence).

This clone occurred a few times. The chain carries TRBV29-1 and TRBJ2-1; 9 nucleotides line up with TRBD2. Per germline, CDR1 SQVTM and CDR2 ANQGSEA. The CDR3 consists of 14 residues. Trimming at V came to 4 bases and at J to 7 bases, leaving 8 bases not matched to a gene. CDR3 sequence: CSVVKGGRGNEQFF. The CDR3 DNA sequence: TGCAGCGTTGTGAAGGGCGGGAGGGGAAATGAGCAGTTCTTC.

J is TRBJ2-1 and V is TRBV29-1; 9 bases are a match to TRBD2. Germline V gene data show CDR1 as SQVTM and CDR2 as ANQGSEA. The CDR3 loop spans 14 amino acids. V lost 4 bases, J lost 7 bases, and 8 bases stayed unmatched. CDR3 DNA sequence: TGCAGCGTTGGGGAGGGGGGACTAGCAAATGAGCAGTTCTTC. This codes for CSVGEGGLANEQFF.

A few counts support this clone. This sequence joins TRBV19 and TRBJ2-4, with TRBD2 matching over 8 bases. There are 17 residues in the CDR3. CDR1 and CDR2 (germline): LNHDA, SQIVND (reference sequence). V trimming: 5 bases; J trimming: 0 bases; junction bases outside the gene matches: 9. In nucleotides, the CDR3 is TGTGCCAGTAGTGGGACGACTAGCGCCTTAGCCAAAAACATTCAGTACTTC. Protein product: CASSGTTSALAKNIQYF.

As to this clone: This same CDR3 is encoded by further DNA sequences in the sample. The rearrangement uses TRBV6-5 and TRBJ1-1; unclear D gene. The germline V and J ends were trimmed by 2 bases and 2 bases, with 6 bases remaining between them. CDR1 and CDR2 from the germline V gene are MNHEY and SVGAGI. The CDR3 consists of 13 residues. CDR3 residues: CASSYEGNTEAFF. CDR3 nucleotide sequence: TGTGCCAGCAGTTACGAGGGTAACACTGAAGCTTTCTTT.